This TCR beta chain was recovered during a study of radiation and T cells in renal cell carcinoma. Study-level results: No pretreatment tumor biopsies were available for baseline clonotypes. Top tumor clonotypes rose in blood 2 weeks post-radiation, then contracted.

Indicated time point: blood 4 weeks post-SBRT, at nephrectomy. The treatment here: 15 Gy SBRT to primary tumor, nephrectomy 4 weeks later. Nephrectomy followed 15 Gy stereotactic body radiation by 4 weeks. For this clone: What it binds is not known.

J gave up 1 base and V 0 bases, and 2 bases lay outside the gene matches. Germline lookup yields CDR1 SQVTM and CDR2 ANQGSEA. The CDR3 has 14 residues. Clones were sequenced by immunoSEQ multiplex PCR, and TCRdb holds only the in-frame ones, with some missing. The sample yields 90,000 to 100,000 clones, about 79% seen once. The sequence was obtained from a man aged 55 to 70 with renal cell carcinoma. Source: blood, taken from a patient whose treatment included radiotherapy and nephrectomy. The chain combines TRBV29-1 with TRBJ1-1; 7 positions agree with TRBD1. CDR3 loop: CSVEEDRKNTEAFF. The CDR3 region has the DNA TGCAGCGTTGAAGAGGACAGGAAGAACACTGAAGCTTTCTTT.